This TCR beta chain derives from a study of cytomegalovirus exposure and HLA in healthy donors (dated 2017 in TCRdb). A note on the overall study: An earlier analysis of some 620 of the donors reported over 250 Gb of sequence data and about 120 million unique TCR beta sequences obtained from some 200 million T cells. Four or five DR-DQ haplotypes were treated as single units for association and clustering because of strong linkage in the cohort. The T cell repertoires of several hundred subjects were profiled by immunosequencing and related to cytomegalovirus serostatus. Donor age, sex, ethnicity and CMV serostatus were compiled together with the repertoire data. A later analysis re-analyzed previously published TCR beta repertoires from roughly 690 donors and added high-resolution HLA genotyping to study TCR occurrence patterns. In the later analysis, no new phenotypic data were used to find candidate immune exposures; instead, reliance was placed on TCR beta sequences and their occurrence across donors. All discovery cohort repertoires had been generated on a single sequencing platform. A later genetic analysis took genome-wide SNP genotypes for about three fifths of the roughly 700 donors and used that subset as a discovery cohort. The aim of the study was to test whether cataloging public T cell receptors could identify signatures of past pathogen exposure. In addition to the first cohort of approximately 670 subjects, a separate validation cohort of approximately 120 different subjects was used. The genetic ancestry cluster associated with self-reported Caucasian donors included 70% to 85% of the approximately 400 genotyped donors. An early release that covered some 640 HLA-typed donors contained about 300 gigabases of sequencing data and tens of millions of unique TCR sequences. Typing coverage varied by locus: 629-630 donors for A, B, C, DRB1 and DQB1; roughly 510 for DQA1; about 570 for DPA1; around 490 for DPB1. The study combined high-throughput TCR immunosequencing, statistical association of individual TCRs with disease status, and machine learning to predict cytomegalovirus infection status. Class I and class II HLA loci were covered by the typing at four-digit resolution. Among roughly 370 genotyped donors of the cohort, an average of around 240,000 unique TCR beta nucleotide sequences were sequenced per donor, roughly 18% of them non-productive. In an earlier analysis of more than 550 of the donors, high-throughput TCR beta sequencing was used to judge whether each TCR beta V gene segment behaved as functional or pseudogenic.

In total, roughly 670 healthy bone marrow donors made up the cohort. All cohort members were sampled while nominally healthy, although unrecorded immune exposures were likely present. The donor was CMV seronegative and belonged to the group of 350 to 400 seronegative cohort members. Each donor provided a peripheral blood sample, and peripheral blood mononuclear cells were used for TCR beta sequencing. Genomic DNA was extracted from the blood cell samples with the Qiagen DNeasy Blood Extraction Kit. The CDR3 goes from the cysteine to the phenylalanine over 13 residues. This entry keeps only the CDR3 DNA: 39 bases, framed from base 1. CDR1 and CDR2, looked up from the germline V gene, are SNHLY and FYNNEI. The trim is 4 bases for V and 7 bases for J, with a gap of 13 bases between the germline ends. Study-wide findings and limitations: The 87-base-pair reads could not distinguish some IMGT-functional V segments, including TRBV6-2 and TRBV6-3, so those segments were excluded. The cohort was sequenced for TCR beta chains only, and without alpha or paired-chain data the features that could be detected were limited. According to a later analysis, TCR association rates differed among HLA loci, with DRB1 alleles showing the most associated TCRs and HLA-C alleles showing the fewest. The sequencing pipeline was judged likely to have produced a cluster of highly shared sequence variants as a technical artifact. In a later analysis, HLA-associated TCR beta chains showed more clonal expansion and lower generation probabilities than non-associated chains that were equally common. Correlated functional status among segregating V segments might be attributable to linkage disequilibrium, but an unknown experimental factor could not be ruled out. A further reported finding was that TCR beta sequences accurately predicted the HLA-A and HLA-B alleles for most subjects in the first cohort. A few of the identified cytomegalovirus-associated TCR beta chains were confirmed in vitro to be specific for cytomegalovirus antigens. According to a later analysis, parvovirus B19, influenza, CMV and Epstein-Barr virus appeared linked to several top co-occurrence clusters. The classifier was reported to diagnose cytomegalovirus status with high specificity and sensitivity in both the original cohort and the validation cohort. In an earlier analysis of several hundred of the donors, most TCR beta V segments were observed in productive rearrangements about 87% or about 30% of the time, broadly matching IMGT annotations. HLA typing was unavailable for some donors at each locus, so association tests used only the typed subset. When HLA alleles, especially DR and DQ, strongly co-occurred, attributing TCR associations to individual alleles was difficult. While some public TCRs were present in many individuals, most TCR sequences turned up only very rarely across donors. In the study, some 180 TCR beta chains were listed as associated with cytomegalovirus. Presence/absence analyses assumed roughly uniform sequencing depth across donors, an assumption that may not hold. Because counts were too low, roughly 16 rarely observed V segments, including chromosome 9 orphons, were left out of the earlier analysis of 587 of the donors. In a later genetic analysis, a missense DCLRE1C variant was associated with V-gene and J-gene trimming of TCR beta chains, and the association was replicated in an independent cohort. CMV serostatus was the only immune exposure information available for the cohort. It was suggested by the authors that the approach could potentially be generalized to other disease states and immunological phenotypes. Most CMV-associated TCR beta chains appeared to be HLA-restricted in a later analysis, and the HLA associations seemed to be driven largely by CMV exposure. In a later analysis, some 18,000 TCR beta sequences were associated with specific HLA alleles at a false discovery rate of 0.05. A later genetic analysis reported fewer N-insertions in productive TCRs among donors in an Asian-associated ancestry cluster than the roughly 640-donor mean.

Libraries were prepared through the immunoSEQ multiplex PCR assay. For the multiplex PCR, a mixture combining 60 forward primers for TCR Vbeta segments and 13 reverse primers for TCR Jbeta segments was used. Amplification of the CDR3 region of rearranged TCR beta genes was performed with a multiplex PCR assay on genomic DNA. Amplified TCR beta libraries were sequenced as 87-base-pair reads on the Illumina HiSeq System. The paper's processing steps were these. Across the 500 to 750 repertoires, a later analysis counted approximately 83 million unique TCR beta chains, about 10 million of which were shared by at least two donors. A nearest-neighbor algorithm error-corrected the raw reads and collapsed the reads into unique sequences, merging closely related sequences to remove PCR and sequencing errors. V, D and J gene segments were assigned by aligning CDR3 sequences to IMGT reference sequences. Each retained sequence needed at least a six-nucleotide match to both a V gene segment and a J gene segment. Rearrangements were classified as productive when the CDR3 lacked stop codons and remained in frame with V and J, and all other rearrangements were classified as non-productive. CDR3 was defined according to IMGT convention as the region running from the second conserved V-encoded cysteine to the conserved J-encoded phenylalanine. In an earlier analysis of around 600 of the donors, sequences lacking an unambiguous match to a single V gene segment were excluded. An earlier analysis of fewer than 650 of the donors classified V segments as functional when productive rearrangements were above 56.7% and as segregating when the standard deviation between donors was above 5%. To diagnose cytomegalovirus status from the catalog of TCR beta chain sequences, a statistical classification framework was built. In a later analysis, TCR nucleotide sequences were compared against IMGT/GENE-DB human TR gene sequences so that V and J genes could be assigned. In a later analysis, CDR3 sequences and most-parsimonious VDJ recombination scenarios were assigned using the TCRdist pipeline. In a later analysis, each TCR beta chain was defined by its CDR3 amino acid sequence together with its V-gene family, and reads without a unique V-gene family were excluded. In a later analysis, approximately 640 highly shared, low-generation-probability nucleotide sequences were removed to address suspected cross-contamination and a sequencing artifact. A later analysis calculated a clonal expansion index for each public chain from normalized within-repertoire ranks of inferred template counts. In a later analysis, generation probabilities were computed using a VDJ recombination model fitted to out-of-frame rearrangements, and the results were checked against IGoR. In a later analysis, TCR-TCR, TCR-HLA and TCR-CMV co-occurrence was scored with hypergeometric tests, and a repertoire-size bias correction was applied to TCR pairs. A later analysis estimated false discovery rates by permuting HLA or CMV assignments 20 times. In a later analysis, co-occurring TCRs were grouped using DBSCAN, and TCRdist sequence similarity was added for clustering within HLA-allele-positive subsets. For co-occurrence clustering, repertoires with fewer than 30,000 or more than 120,000 public chains were excluded, along with four or five repertoires with anomalous nucleotide sharing. TCRdb limited this immuneACCESS table to in-frame rearrangements with V and J called. A share of clones is missing; checked studies link under half to unresolved V genes, and the rest is unexplained. The DNA was the basis for D and trimming; V, J and clone size are from that table. The sample's own table lists some 70,000 clones. The ten largest clones take up roughly 5% of the sample.

As regards this clone: Its antigen is unknown.

The sequence is built from TRBV2 and TRBJ2-5; no D gene is confidently identified. The clonotype comes from a man aged 35 to 55 in good health and CMV-seronegative. Sequencing was done on a sample of PBMCs. The DNA is TGTGCCAGCAGTGGGTCGGGTGAAACGACCCAGTACTTC. Its amino acids are CASSGSGETTQYF.